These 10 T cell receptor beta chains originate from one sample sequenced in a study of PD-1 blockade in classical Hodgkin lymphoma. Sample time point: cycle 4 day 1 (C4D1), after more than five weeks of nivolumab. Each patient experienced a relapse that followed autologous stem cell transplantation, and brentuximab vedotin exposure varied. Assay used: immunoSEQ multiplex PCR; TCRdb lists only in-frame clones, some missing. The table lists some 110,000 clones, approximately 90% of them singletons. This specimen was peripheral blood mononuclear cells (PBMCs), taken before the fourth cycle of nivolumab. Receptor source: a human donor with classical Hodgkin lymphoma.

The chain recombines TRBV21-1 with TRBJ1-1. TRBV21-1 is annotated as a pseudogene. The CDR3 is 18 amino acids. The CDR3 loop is CASSKTGPKDRVNTEAFF. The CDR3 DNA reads TGTGCCAGCAGCAAGACCGGCCCCAAAGACCGGGTGAACACTGAAGCTTTCTTT.

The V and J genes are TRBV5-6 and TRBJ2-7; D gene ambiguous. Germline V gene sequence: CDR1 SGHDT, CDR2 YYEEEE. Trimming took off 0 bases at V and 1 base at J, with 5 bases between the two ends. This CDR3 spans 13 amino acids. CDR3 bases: TGTGCCAGCAGCTTGGTCGGATCCTACGAGCAGTACTTC. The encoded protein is CASSLVGSYEQYF.

For the CDR3, the DNA is TGTGCCAGCAGTTACGGACTAGCCTTGTCCTACAATGAGCAGTTCTTC. Translated: CASSYGLALSYNEQFF. The rearrangement uses TRBV6-5 and TRBJ2-1; 8 positions agree with TRBD2. Germline V gene lookup returns CDR1 MNHEY and CDR2 SVGAGI. The CDR3 is made up of 16 amino acids. V was clipped by 2 bases and J by 1 base; unmatched bases: 4.

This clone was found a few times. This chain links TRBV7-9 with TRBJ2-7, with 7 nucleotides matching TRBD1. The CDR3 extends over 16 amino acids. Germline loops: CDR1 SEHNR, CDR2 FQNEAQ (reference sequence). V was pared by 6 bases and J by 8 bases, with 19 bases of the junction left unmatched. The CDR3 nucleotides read TGTGCCAGCAGTCATTCGATGGGACAGCGAACCCTGAAGCAGTACTTC. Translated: CASSHSMGQRTLKQYF. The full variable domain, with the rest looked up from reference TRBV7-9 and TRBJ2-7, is DTGVSQNPRHKITKRGQNVTFRCDPISEHNRLYWYRQTLGQGPEFLTYFQNEAQLEKSRLLSDRFSAERPKGSFSTLEIQRTEQGDSAMYLCASSHSMGQRTLKQYFGPGTRLTVT.

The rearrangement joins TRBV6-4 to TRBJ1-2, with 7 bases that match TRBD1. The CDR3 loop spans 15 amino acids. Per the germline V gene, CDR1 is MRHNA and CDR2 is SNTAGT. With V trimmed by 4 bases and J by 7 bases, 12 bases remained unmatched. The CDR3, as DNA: TGTGCCAGCAGTGCTACACAGGGGCGCTTAGGTGGCTACACCTTC. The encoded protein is CASSATQGRLGGYTF.

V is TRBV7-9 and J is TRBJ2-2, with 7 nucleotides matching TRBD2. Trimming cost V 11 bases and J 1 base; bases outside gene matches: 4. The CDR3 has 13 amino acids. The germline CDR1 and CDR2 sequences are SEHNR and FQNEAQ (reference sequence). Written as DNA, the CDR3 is TGTGCCGGGCGGGGGAGGAACACCGGGGAGCTGTTTTTT. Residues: CAGRGRNTGELFF. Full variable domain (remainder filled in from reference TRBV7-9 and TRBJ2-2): DTGVSQNPRHKITKRGQNVTFRCDPISEHNRLYWYRQTLGQGPEFLTYFQNEAQLEKSRLLSDRFSAERPKGSFSTLEIQRTEQGDSAMYLCAGRGRNTGELFFGEGSRLTVL.

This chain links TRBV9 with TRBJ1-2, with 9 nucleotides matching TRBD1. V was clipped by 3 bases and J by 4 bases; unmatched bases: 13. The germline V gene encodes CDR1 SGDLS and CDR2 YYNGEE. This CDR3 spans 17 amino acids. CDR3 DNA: TGTGCCAGCAGCGCAGGCGGACAGGGGAGCCTATCCTATGGCTACACCTTC. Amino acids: CASSAGGQGSLSYGYTF.

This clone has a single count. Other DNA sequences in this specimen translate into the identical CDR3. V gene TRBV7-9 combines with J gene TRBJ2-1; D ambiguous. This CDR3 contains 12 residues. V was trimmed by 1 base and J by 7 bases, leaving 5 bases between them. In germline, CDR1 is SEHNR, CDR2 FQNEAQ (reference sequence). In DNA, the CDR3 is TGTGCCAGCAGCTTAGTGGGAAATGAGCAGTTCTTC. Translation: CASSLVGNEQFF.

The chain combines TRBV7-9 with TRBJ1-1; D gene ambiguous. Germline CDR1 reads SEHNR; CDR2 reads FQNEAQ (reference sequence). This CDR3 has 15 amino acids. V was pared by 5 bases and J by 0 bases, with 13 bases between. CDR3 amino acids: CASSEATGMNTEAFF. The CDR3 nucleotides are TGTGCCAGCAGCGAAGCAACGGGGATGAACACTGAAGCTTTCTTT.

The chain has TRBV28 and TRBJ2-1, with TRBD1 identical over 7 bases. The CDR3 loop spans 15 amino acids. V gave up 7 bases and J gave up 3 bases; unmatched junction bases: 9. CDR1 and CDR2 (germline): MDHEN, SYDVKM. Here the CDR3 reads CASILRGTVYNEQFF. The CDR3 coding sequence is TGTGCCAGCATCCTTAGGGGGACAGTCTACAATGAGCAGTTCTTC.